This T cell receptor (beta chain) was documented in a study of low-dose radiotherapy and immunotherapy resistance in tumors. Priming of first-strand cDNA relied on TRAV- and TRBV-specific primers (covering alpha and beta chains). Amplification, which lasted 20 to 25 PCR cycles, used a constant-region primer and V-primer adapter to amplify TCRs. Via MiXCR, TCRdb re-called the reads, giving one row per CDR3 protein. The sample contains approximately 100,000 distinct CDR3 sequences, under 25% of which appear only once. As to time point: after trial treatment. The sample's treatment: LDRT plus nivolumab, ipilimumab, low-dose cyclophosphamide and aspirin (RACIN trial). Administered to the donors were nivolumab, ipilimumab, aspirin, low-dose cyclophosphamide and low-dose radiotherapy. Enrollment required an advanced solid tumor negative for tumor-infiltrating lymphocytes. Germline V gene sequence: CDR1 SGHDT, CDR2 YYEEEE. CDR3 length: 16 amino acids. Trimming at V came to 4 bases and at J to 1 base, leaving 6 bases not matched to a gene.

The source of this sequence is a male donor with prostate cancer. The sample in question was PBMCs, obtained after low-dose radiotherapy plus immunotherapy. The chain is built from TRBV5-6 and TRBJ2-3; 10 nucleotides match TRBD2. CDR3 region: CASSTDLAGGTDTQYF. The CDR3 coding sequence is TGTGCCAGCAGCACCGATCTAGCGGGGGGCACAGATACGCAGTATTTT.